This T cell receptor (beta chain) was sequenced for a study of regulatory T cells in long-lasting Graves disease. Study conclusions and caveats: Graves' patients with persistent disease showed TCR diversity lower than patients newly diagnosed.

Time point described: newly diagnosed GD, antithyroid drugs for less than 3 months. The TCR library was made from RNA that had been extracted from PBMCs in TRIzol. Notes on this clonotype: Its antigen is as yet unknown.

For TCR beta, libraries came from iRepertoire HTBI primers and Arm-PCR of CDR3 regions. Via MiXCR, TCRdb re-called the multiplex PCR reads, giving one row per CDR3 protein. Of hundreds of thousands of distinct CDR3 sequences listed, 13% are singletons. Germline CDR1 is SGHRS and CDR2 is YFSETQ. V lost 0 bases and J 5 bases, leaving 12 bases between the germline ends. This CDR3 region has 15 residues. These data were also filed under a second study, of T cells in Graves' hyperthyroidism and ophthalmopathy. That investigation notes: Patients aged 18 to 65 had newly diagnosed hyperthyroidism lasting under 2 months.

This clonotype was obtained from a man aged 25 to 40 with Graves disease. This rearrangement joins TRBV5-1 to TRBJ1-3; a possible D gene is TRBD1 (5 bases). The sample consisted of peripheral blood mononuclear cells (PBMCs), taken at new diagnosis, from a patient treated with antithyroid drugs. DNA for the CDR3: TGCGCCAGCAGCTTGGTGGCTCCGGGACGAAACACCATATATTTT. This gives the protein CASSLVAPGRNTIYF.